The clone carrying this TCR beta chain was found a few times. As yet, its antigen is unknown. Profiling relied on immunoSEQ multiplex PCR, and the TCRdb table lists in-frame clones only, not all of them. The table records roughly 24,000 clones, just under 80% of them present only once. The data are from a study of OX40 agonist ivuxolimab in advanced cancers. For the study at large: Averaging 60 years in age, with a range of about 23 to 80, the cohort was more than 75% male.

Study results and caveats: On average, CD8+ T cells showed a greater number of expanded clones than CD4+. Both blood CD4+ and CD8+ T cells showed clonal growth by week 6 at 0.1 to 3.0 mg/kg.

CDR3 length equals 14 residues. The V and J ends lost 0 bases and 8 bases respectively, with 10 bases between them. CDR1 is SGHAT and CDR2 is FQNNGV in the germline V gene. The receptor comes from an adult with an advanced solid tumor such as melanoma, head and neck, liver or kidney cancer. The chain couples TRBV11-2 to TRBJ1-4; possible D gene TRBD1, 6 bases. The sample was CD4+ or CD8+ T cells sorted from blood, taken in a trial of the OX40 agonist ivuxolimab. The DNA for the CDR3 is TGTGCCAGCAGCTTAGAAGGGGGAAGCGAAAAACTGTTTTTT. As protein: CASSLEGGSEKLFF.